This T cell receptor beta chain was recorded in a study of identical twins. CDR3 length: 12 amino acids. Germline V CDR1 and CDR2: ENHRY, SYGVKD. V was cut by 5 bases and J by 5 bases, with 10 bases left in between. TCRdb used MiXCR to reprocess the 5' RACE reads, holding one entry per CDR3 protein. The data show around 480,000 distinct CDR3 sequences, with roughly 13% seen just once and approximately 0.9% held by the top ten. These data were also filed under a second study, of yellow fever vaccine responses in identical twins.

This TCR came from a woman aged 18-35 years in good health. Sequences were obtained from CD4+ T cells sorted from blood. J is TRBJ2-7 and V is TRBV10-3, with D tentatively TRBD1 or TRBD2 (5 bases each). The CDR3 region is CAISLGPHEQYF. Here the CDR3 DNA reads TGTGCCATCAGTCTGGGACCCCACGAGCAGTACTTC.